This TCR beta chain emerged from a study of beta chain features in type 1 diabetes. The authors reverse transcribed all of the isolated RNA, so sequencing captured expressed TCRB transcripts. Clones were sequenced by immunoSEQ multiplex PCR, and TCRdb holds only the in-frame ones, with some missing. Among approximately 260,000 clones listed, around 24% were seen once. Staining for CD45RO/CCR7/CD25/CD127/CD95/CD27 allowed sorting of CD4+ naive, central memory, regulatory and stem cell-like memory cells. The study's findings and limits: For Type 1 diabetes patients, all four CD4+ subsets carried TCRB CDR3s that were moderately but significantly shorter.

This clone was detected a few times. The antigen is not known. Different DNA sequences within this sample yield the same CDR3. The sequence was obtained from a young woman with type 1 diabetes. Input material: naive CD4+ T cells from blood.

The CDR3 DNA follows: TGCGCCAGCAGCTTGGACAGGGCGTATGGCTACACCTTC. This gives the protein CASSLDRAYGYTF. The chain links TRBV5-1 to TRBJ1-2; a possible D gene is TRBD1 (6 bases). CDR3 length equals 13 residues. Germline V gives CDR1 SGHRS, CDR2 YFSETQ. V was pared by 0 bases and J by 5 bases, with 8 bases between.